A selection of T cell receptor beta chains follows, all from one sample in a study of blood T cell repertoires in COVID-19. TCRdb keeps only in-frame clones here, not all; method: immunoSEQ multiplex PCR. The top ten hold 1.5% to 2% of the sample, which has roughly 290,000 clones, 89% seen once. The material sequenced was PBMCs or T cells enriched from blood (not recorded which). The receptors were sampled from a woman aged 40 to 50 who had recovered from COVID-19. CDR3s include the opening cysteine and the closing phenylalanine or tryptophan. A D gene is named only where the DNA matches it firmly. Expanded clones are given a class, and other clones once, few, many or no size at all.

>TRBV5-5|-|TRBJ2-3|TRBD2
CASSFRNALAGEVDTQYF
TGTGCCAGCAGCTTCCGTAATGCACTAGCGGGAGAAGTAGATACGCAGTATTTT
>TRBV2|-|TRBJ2-5|TRBD2
CASGGVGTSGETQYF
TGTGCCAGCGGAGGGGTTGGGACTAGCGGAGAGACCCAGTACTTC
>TRBV13|few|TRBJ1-4|-
CASSLHRNEKLFF
TGTGCCAGCAGCTTACACAGGAATGAAAAACTGTTTTTT
>TRBV11-2|-|TRBJ2-7|TRBD2
CASSRRGGLYEQYF
TGTGCCAGCAGTCGTCGGGGGGGTCTCTACGAGCAGTACTTC
>TRBV11-2|-|TRBJ2-2|-
CASSLRVLNTGELFF
TGTGCCAGCAGCTTGCGCGTATTGAACACCGGGGAGCTGTTTTTT
>TRBV19|once|TRBJ2-1|TRBD1
CASSIGTGHLNSYNEQFF
TGTGCCAGTAGTATCGGGACAGGGCATTTAAACTCCTACAATGAGCAGTTCTTC
>TRBV3-1/TRBV3-2|-|TRBJ2-1|TRBD2
CASSQGLAGVGGYNEQFF
TGTGCCAGCAGCCAAGGACTAGCGGGAGTCGGGGGATACAATGAGCAGTTCTTC
>TRBV7-9|-|TRBJ1-1|TRBD1
CASRGTGWAEAFF
TGTGCCAGCAGAGGGACAGGGTGGGCTGAAGCTTTCTTT
>TRBV29-1|-|TRBJ1-1|TRBD1
CSVVRGRTEAFF
TGCAGCGTTGTAAGGGGGCGGACTGAAGCTTTCTTT
>TRBV2|-|TRBJ1-5|-
CASSVEGWVQPQHF
TGTGCCAGCAGTGTCGAGGGATGGGTTCAGCCCCAGCATTTT
>TRBV10-3|-|TRBJ2-7|TRBD2
CAISRTSGDEQYF
TGTGCCATCAGCAGGACTAGCGGGGACGAGCAGTACTTC
>TRBV2|-|TRBJ1-2|-
CASSVAGVGYGYTF
TGTGCCAGCAGTGTTGCCGGGGTCGGCTATGGCTACACCTTC
>TRBV5-8|once|TRBJ1-5|-
CASSFYRANQPQHF
TGTGCCAGCAGCTTTTACAGGGCTAATCAGCCCCAGCATTTT
>TRBV5-4|once|TRBJ1-2|-
CASSHGLGSGSYGYTF
TGTGCCAGCAGCCATGGGTTGGGCTCTGGTTCCTATGGCTACACCTTC
>TRBV2|-|TRBJ2-5|TRBD2
CASSQTSGQETQYF
TGTGCCAGCAGTCAGACTAGCGGCCAAGAGACCCAGTACTTC
>TRBV30|-|TRBJ1-5|-
CAWSVAGQPQHF
TGTGCCTGGAGTGTCGCGGGTCAGCCCCAGCATTTT
>TRBV6-5|-|TRBJ1-5|-
CASSYSGIAGQPQHF
TGTGCCAGCAGTTACTCAGGGATAGCGGGCCAGCCCCAGCATTTT
>TRBV7-2|once|TRBJ1-1|-
CASSLRQRTEAFF
TGTGCCAGCAGCTTGAGACAGAGGACTGAAGCTTTCTTT
>TRBV6-6|-|TRBJ1-1|-
CASSGEGYTEAFF
TGTGCCAGCAGCGGGGAGGGATACACTGAAGCTTTCTTT
>TRBV7-8|-|TRBJ2-2|-
CASSQSWGEANTGELFF
TGTGCCAGCAGCCAATCATGGGGGGAGGCGAACACCGGGGAGCTGTTTTTT
>TRBV5-1|-|TRBJ2-7|TRBD1
CASSATGDSYEQYF
TGCGCCAGCAGCGCGACAGGGGACTCCTACGAGCAGTACTTC
>TRBV5-4|-|TRBJ1-1|TRBD1
CASSFKGTAARYGAFF
TGTGCCAGCAGCTTCAAAGGGACAGCCGCTCGTTATGGGGCTTTCTTT
>TRBV15|-|TRBJ2-7|TRBD2
CATSRGGLAGDHEQYF
TGTGCCACCAGCAGAGGCGGACTAGCGGGAGATCATGAGCAGTACTTC
>TRBV18|-|TRBJ2-6|-
CASSPGVVGSGANVLTF
TGTGCCAGCTCACCGGGCGTGGTAGGTTCTGGGGCCAACGTCCTGACTTTC
>TRBV7-9|-|TRBJ1-6|TRBD1
CASSGTRGDRNSPLHF
TGTGCCAGCAGCGGTACCAGGGGGGACCGCAATTCACCCCTCCACTTT
>TRBV6-5|-|TRBJ2-1|TRBD2
CASGKRGNNEQFF
TGTGCCAGCGGGAAGCGGGGGAACAATGAGCAGTTCTTC
>TRBV29-1|-|TRBJ2-5|TRBD2
CSVVGLAEETQYF
TGCAGCGTTGTAGGGCTAGCGGAAGAGACCCAGTACTTC
>TRBV9|-|TRBJ1-2|TRBD1
CASSGTTGVSGYTF
TGTGCCAGCAGCGGGACGACAGGGGTCAGCGGCTACACCTTC
>TRBV12-5|once|TRBJ1-1|-
CASGVEVHTEAFF
TGTGCTAGTGGGGTTGAGGTTCACACTGAAGCTTTCTTT
>TRBV25-1|-|TRBJ2-4|-
CASSELGAGNQNIQYF
TGTGCCAGCAGTGAATTGGGCGCCGGAAACCAAAACATTCAGTACTTC
>TRBV12-3/TRBV12-4|-|TRBJ2-5|-
CASSIHGQETQYF
TGTGCCAGCAGTATACATGGTCAAGAGACCCAGTACTTC
>TRBV5-5|-|TRBJ2-7|-
CASSLGPARQDFYEQYF
TGTGCCAGCAGCTTGGGACCGGCCCGTCAAGACTTCTACGAGCAGTACTTC
>TRBV19|-|TRBJ1-2|TRBD1
CASSIPGQGLYGYTF
TGTGCCAGTAGTATTCCGGGACAGGGGCTCTATGGCTACACCTTC
>TRBV5-5|-|TRBJ1-2|TRBD1
CASSMGQFGYGYTF
TGTGCCAGCAGCATGGGACAGTTCGGGTATGGCTACACCTTC
>TRBV5-4|-|TRBJ2-5|TRBD2
CASSLAGGETQYF
TGTGCCAGCAGCTTAGCGGGGGGGGAGACCCAGTACTTC
>TRBV7-6|-|TRBJ1-5|-
CASSHAGTNQPQHF
TGTGCCAGCAGCCACGCCGGGACTAATCAGCCCCAGCATTTT
>TRBV30|-|TRBJ1-5|TRBD1
CAWAGGPNQPQHF
TGTGCCTGGGCAGGGGGCCCCAATCAGCCCCAGCATTTT
>TRBV19|few|TRBJ1-5|-
CASSIVVGQPQHF
TGTGCCAGTAGTATAGTAGTGGGCCAGCCCCAGCATTTT
>TRBV5-6|-|TRBJ1-5|-
CASSLDRGPQHF
TGTGCCAGCAGCTTGGACCGGGGGCCCCAGCATTTT
>TRBV6-5|-|TRBJ1-4|TRBD1
CASSYWRDRVEKLFF
TGTGCCAGCAGTTACTGGCGGGACAGGGTTGAAAAACTGTTTTTT
>TRBV5-5|few|TRBJ1-4|-
CASSLDWTDDEKLFF
TGTGCCAGCAGCTTGGACTGGACAGATGATGAAAAACTGTTTTTT
>TRBV5-1|-|TRBJ1-1|-
CASSLTTREVNTEAFF
TGCGCCAGCAGCTTGACGACCCGCGAGGTGAACACTGAAGCTTTCTTT
>TRBV24-1|-|TRBJ2-3|TRBD1
CATSDPRQGHTQYF
TGTGCCACCAGTGACCCCAGACAGGGGCATACGCAGTATTTT
>TRBV2|-|TRBJ1-5|TRBD1
CASSEAKGQGRQPQHF
TGTGCCAGCAGTGAAGCTAAAGGACAGGGGCGTCAGCCCCAGCATTTT
>TRBV15|-|TRBJ1-1|TRBD1
CATSSRGPGNTEAFF
TGTGCCACCAGCAGCAGGGGGCCAGGGAACACTGAAGCTTTCTTT
>TRBV7-8|-|TRBJ2-1|-
CASSFEGGGNEQFF
TGTGCCAGCAGCTTCGAAGGGGGTGGCAATGAGCAGTTCTTC
>TRBV5-6|once|TRBJ1-1|TRBD1
CASSNTGEADTEAFF
TGTGCCAGCAGCAACACAGGGGAGGCGGACACTGAAGCTTTCTTT
>TRBV5-1|-|TRBJ2-7|TRBD1
CASSLAGTGNYEQYF
TGCGCCAGCAGCTTGGCCGGGACAGGGAACTACGAGCAGTACTTC
>TRBV27|-|TRBJ2-7|-
CASSLRGAYEQYF
TGTGCCAGCAGTTTAAGAGGAGCCTACGAGCAGTACTTC
>TRBV7-8|-|TRBJ2-7|TRBD2
CASSSVTSGVYEQYF
TGTGCCAGCAGCTCTGTAACTAGCGGAGTATACGAGCAGTACTTC
>TRBV11-3|-|TRBJ2-2|TRBD1
CASSLDRGRGSTGELFF
TGTGCCAGCAGCTTAGATCGGGGCAGGGGGAGCACCGGGGAGCTGTTTTTT
>TRBV30|-|TRBJ2-1|-
CAWSHGSPHNEQFF
TGTGCCTGGAGCCACGGGTCGCCCCACAATGAGCAGTTCTTC
>TRBV7-9|once|TRBJ2-3|-
CASSRKRGGESTDTQYF
TGTGCCAGCAGCCGTAAGAGGGGCGGGGAAAGCACAGATACGCAGTATTTT
>TRBV2|-|TRBJ1-6|TRBD1
CASSTDRGVNSPLHF
TGTGCCAGCAGTACGGACAGGGGGGTTAATTCACCCCTCCACTTT
>TRBV9|-|TRBJ2-3|-
CASWGPLSDTQYF
TGTGCCAGTTGGGGGCCACTTTCCGATACGCAGTATTTT
>TRBV24-1|-|TRBJ1-2|TRBD1
CATSDSTGNGYTF
TGTGCCACCAGTGATTCGACAGGGAATGGCTACACCTTC
>TRBV5-1|-|TRBJ2-3|-
CASSPLLVATDTQYF
TGCGCCAGCAGCCCCCTCCTAGTGGCCACAGATACGCAGTATTTT
>TRBV27|once|TRBJ1-5|-
CAIRGRIDQPQHF
TGTGCCATCCGGGGTCGAATTGACCAGCCCCAGCATTTT
>TRBV2|-|TRBJ1-5|-
CASSESPPGQNNQPQHF
TGTGCCAGCAGTGAATCCCCACCGGGACAAAACAATCAGCCCCAGCATTTT